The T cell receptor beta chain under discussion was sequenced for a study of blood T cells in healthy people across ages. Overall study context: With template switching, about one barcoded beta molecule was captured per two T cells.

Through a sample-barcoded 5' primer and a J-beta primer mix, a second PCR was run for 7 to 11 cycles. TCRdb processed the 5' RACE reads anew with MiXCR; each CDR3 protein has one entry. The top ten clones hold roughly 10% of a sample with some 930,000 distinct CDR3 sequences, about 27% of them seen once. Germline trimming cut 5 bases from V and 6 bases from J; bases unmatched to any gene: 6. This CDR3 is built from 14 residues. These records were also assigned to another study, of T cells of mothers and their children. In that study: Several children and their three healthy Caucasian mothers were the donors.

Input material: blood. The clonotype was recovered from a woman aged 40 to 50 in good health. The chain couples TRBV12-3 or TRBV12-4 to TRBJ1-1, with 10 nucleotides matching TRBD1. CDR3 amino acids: CASSRTGGGSEAFF. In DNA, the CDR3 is TGTGCCAGCAGTCGGACAGGGGGAGGCTCTGAAGCTTTCTTT.